What follows are 10 T cell receptor beta chains derived from one specimen sequenced in a study of response to subunit inactivated influenza vaccine. MiXCR was run by TCRdb on the RT-PCR reads, yielding one entry per CDR3 protein. The sample consists of some 500,000 distinct CDR3 sequences, approximately 15% of them appearing once. This material consisted of CD4+ T cells sorted from PBMCs, taken less than 30 months after vaccination. These TCRs come from a man aged 50-75 years who received an inactivated influenza vaccine.

The chain links TRBV18 to TRBJ2-5; D is possibly TRBD2 (6 bases). Trimming cost V 5 bases and J 4 bases, with 17 bases left between them. The CDR3 spans 15 residues. The V gene's germline CDR1 is KGHSH and CDR2 LQKENI. Written as DNA, the CDR3 is TGTGCCAGCTCAGAGTCCGGGACTCGGCGAGAGACCCAGTACTTC. Translation gives CASSESGTRRETQYF. Filled out from reference TRBV18 and TRBJ2-5, the complete variable domain reads NAGVMQNPRHLVRRRGQEARLRCSPMKGHSHVYWYRQLPEEGLKFMVYLQKENIIDESGMPKERFSAEFPKEGPSILRIQQVVRGDSAAYFCASSESGTRRETQYFGPGTRLLVL.

The chain links TRBV3-1 to TRBJ1-5, with 8 nucleotides matching TRBD1. This CDR3 spans 16 amino acids. The germline V gene has CDR1 LGHDT and CDR2 YNNKEL (reference sequence). After removal of 1 base from V and 7 bases from J, the junction contained 9 bases not matched to a gene. CDR3 sequence: CASSQGPPQGAQPQHF. CDR3 coding DNA: TGTGCCAGCAGCCAAGGGCCCCCTCAGGGGGCCCAGCCCCAGCATTTT.

The chain combines TRBV5-1 with TRBJ1-1; no reliable D call. Trimming took 2 bases from V and 1 from J, leaving 12 bases between them. CDR3 length: 15 residues. Germline V gives CDR1 SGHRS, CDR2 YFSETQ. CDR3 coding DNA: TGCGCCAGCAGCTTAACCGGTGGAGGGAACACTGAAGCTTTCTTT. Residues: CASSLTGGGNTEAFF.

The chain employs TRBV7-2 and TRBJ2-1; TRBD2 is a possible D gene (6 bases). The germline V gene has CDR1 SGHTA and CDR2 FQGNSA. V gave up 4 bases and J gave up 9 bases, with 19 bases separating them. The CDR3 has 15 residues. DNA for the CDR3: TGTGCCAGCAGCTCTTTGGTCCGGAGGGGCGGTGAGCAGTTCTTC. As protein: CASSSLVRRGGEQFF.

The rearrangement uses TRBV11-2 and TRBJ1-2, with a possible D match to TRBD1 (5 bases). The V gene's germline CDR1 is SGHAT and CDR2 FQNNGV. The CDR3 runs 16 residues. Deletions cut 0 bases from V and 2 bases from J, with 13 bases between. The CDR3 is CASSLDRAGLNYGYTF. The CDR3 DNA reads TGTGCCAGCAGCTTAGATCGCGCAGGGCTGAACTATGGCTACACCTTC.

Remarks on this clonotype: One junction end disagrees with the germline gene, perhaps due to a read error. The chain has TRBV24-1 and TRBJ2-1, with D possibly TRBD2 on 5 matching bases. Germline lookup yields CDR1 KGHDR and CDR2 SFDVKD. The CDR3 is made up of 18 amino acids. The CDR3 sequence is CATSDRRLLSGKYKEQFF. The CDR3, as DNA: TGTGCCACCAGTGATCGCCGCCTGCTAAGCGGCAAGTACAAGGAGCAGTTCTTC.

This clonotype was detected many times. The chain is built from TRBV29-1 and TRBJ2-3; 10 positions match TRBD1. The CDR3 is made up of 12 amino acids. The V gene's germline CDR1 is SQVTM and CDR2 ANQGSEA. The J segment lost 2 bases and the V segment lost 7 bases, leaving 0 bases of the junction unmatched. The DNA for the CDR3 is TGCAGCGGACAGGGGGCCACAGATACGCAGTATTTT. It yields the protein CSGQGATDTQYF.

Ten or more counts support this clonotype. The CDR3 DNA sequence: TGCAGTGCTAGAGATAGGGGTAGCGGGGGTTGGCGGCAGTTCTTC. Its translation: CSARDRGSGGWRQFF. V is TRBV20-1 and J is TRBJ2-1; 9 nucleotides line up with TRBD2. With 0 bases clipped from V and 12 bases from J, the junction kept 12 bases outside the gene matches. The CDR3 consists of 15 residues. Germline V gene data show CDR1 as DFQATT and CDR2 as SNEGSKA (reference sequence).

This clonotype was recorded a few times. J is TRBJ1-2 and V is TRBV5-1; TRBD1 aligns across 8 bases. V trimming: 0 bases; J trimming: 3 bases; junction bases outside the gene matches: 4. This CDR3 is 15 amino acids long. The germline V gene encodes CDR1 SGHRS and CDR2 YFSETQ. This CDR3 reads CASSLATGGDYGYTF. The CDR3 DNA follows: TGCGCCAGCAGCTTGGCCACAGGGGGTGACTATGGCTACACCTTC.

The chain couples TRBV20-1 to TRBJ2-7; tentatively, D is TRBD1 or TRBD2 (5 bases each). The V gene lost 1 base and the J gene lost 4 bases, with 11 bases spanning the gap. Germline CDR1 DFQATT, CDR2 SNEGSKA (reference sequence). The CDR3 extends over 13 amino acids. CDR3 nucleotides: TGCAGTGCTAGAGGGTCGGGGCTATACGAGCAGTACTTC. It yields the protein CSARGSGLYEQYF.